The TCR beta chain under discussion was sequenced for a study of T cells in tuberculosis. CDR1 is MNHNS, CDR2 SASEGT, per germline. The CDR3 sequence is 14 residues long. V lost 0 bases, J lost 0 bases, and 3 bases lay in between. Only in-frame clones appear in the TCRdb table, and some are missing; sequencing was by immunoSEQ multiplex PCR. This table has tens of thousands of clones, about 96% appearing once. Sequenced material: PBMCs. This sequence was found in a donor between 10 and 35 years old with latent tuberculosis or without tuberculosis infection. The rearrangement joins TRBV6-1 to TRBJ1-3; the D is unclear. The CDR3 here is CASSEAYSGNTIYF. CDR3 DNA: TGTGCCAGCAGTGAAGCTTACTCTGGAAACACCATATATTTT.